This T cell receptor (beta chain) is from a study of blood T cell repertoires in COVID-19. At the level of the study: Some COVID-19 samples were acute and others convalescent; all came from the United States, Italy and Spain.

Original data processing: Reference gene primer amplification gave estimated nucleated cell counts. Data came from immunoSEQ multiplex PCR; TCRdb stores just in-frame clones and leaves some out. Clone size and V and J calls were adopted from that table, with D and trimming inferred from the DNA. The table lists 250,000 to 350,000 clones, roughly 87% of them singletons. Germline loops: CDR1 SEHNR, CDR2 FQNEAQ (reference sequence). This CDR3 has 15 residues. With V trimmed by 5 bases and J by 6 bases, 4 bases remained unmatched. The sequence was collected from a man between 18 and 35 years old with active or convalescent COVID-19. Sequencing used peripheral blood. The rearrangement uses TRBV7-9 and TRBJ2-1; TRBD2 matches 13 bases. The DNA for the CDR3 is TGTGCCAGCAGCCCGAGGACTAGCGGGAGCAATGAGCAGTTCTTC. Protein sequence: CASSPRTSGSNEQFF.